In this sample, the clone carrying this T cell receptor (beta chain) turned up once. Antigen specificity is unknown. The sample comes from a study of shared clonotypes between healthy human individuals. The CDR3 is made up of 16 amino acids. Per the germline V gene, CDR1 is SNHLY and CDR2 is FYNNEI. Losses at the gene ends were 5 bases for V and 4 bases for J; bases not matched to a gene: 6. Extraction of genomic DNA in unsorted samples used approximately 84 million PBMCs. Study-wide findings and caveats: Sharing of clonotypes among donors was expected to vary with sequencing depth.

Over several immunoSEQ plates, each subset's genomic DNA was distributed in even portions. TCRdb's table, derived via immunoSEQ multiplex PCR, lists solely in-frame clones and lacks some. The table has around 500,000 clones, less than 80% seen once. Sequencing was done on a sample of PBMCs. The sequence came from a woman aged 40 to 49 in good health. Some clones in this sample may be carry-over from other donors' samples. V usage is TRBV2 and J usage is TRBJ2-5, with 14 nucleotides matching TRBD2. CDR3 in DNA: TGTGCCAGCAGTCCTCCGGGACTAGCGGGAGTAGAGACCCAGTACTTC. Amino acid sequence: CASSPPGLAGVETQYF.